This T cell receptor beta chain appears in the sequencing data of a study of identical twins. Using its own MiXCR run on the 5' RACE reads, TCRdb lists one record per CDR3 protein. The table has around 1.7 million distinct CDR3 sequences, about 32% seen once. This receptor was identified in a newborn girl in good health. Input material: cord blood.

This CDR3 is CSAREPVRADTQYF. CDR3 DNA sequence: TGCAGTGCTAGAGAGCCAGTTCGCGCAGATACGCAGTATTTT. The chain links TRBV20-1 to TRBJ2-3; D call uncertain. CDR3 size: 14 residues. V lost 0 bases and J 4 bases, leaving 11 bases between the germline ends. Germline CDR1 DFQATT, CDR2 SNEGSKA (reference sequence).